This TCR beta chain was sequenced during a study of spatial heterogeneity in lung cancer. Trimming took 4 bases from V and 7 from J, leaving 14 bases between them. Per germline, CDR1 MNHEY and CDR2 SVGAGI. This CDR3 contains 13 residues. One entry per CDR3 protein, called by TCRdb with MiXCR from the 5' RACE reads. The sample records around 44,000 distinct CDR3 sequences, roughly a tenth being singletons. This clonotype has a count of ten or more. Time point in this sample: blood at routine non-recurrence follow-up after resection. The material was PBMCs, obtained at follow-up. This TCR was recovered from a female donor with early-stage non-small cell lung cancer. The chain links TRBV6-5 to TRBJ2-7; D not certain. The CDR3: CASSSQGIKEQYF. DNA of the CDR3: TGTGCCAGCAGTTCCCAAGGGATTAAGGAGCAGTACTTC.